Below, one TCR beta chain is given with its context. Participant-reported clinical history was the basis for cohort assignment. This entry is derived from a study of blood T cell repertoires in COVID-19. The overall study: Sources were T cells, B-cell-depleted T cells, or PBMCs; the material itself was cDNA or gDNA.

How the authors handled the data: Estimates of nucleated cell counts were drawn from the amplification of reference gene primers. The protocol was immunoSEQ multiplex PCR, while the TCRdb copy is restricted to in-frame clones and leaves out a portion. V and J calls and clone size are those listed in that table; D and trimming were worked out from the DNA. The repertoire holds about 250,000 clones, with over 75% as singletons. With 5 bases removed from V and 1 base from J, the gap between germline ends came to 14 bases. The V gene's germline CDR1 is SGHTS and CDR2 YDEGEE. The CDR3 sequence is 15 residues long.

Sequencing was carried out using PBMCs or T cells enriched from blood (not recorded which). This sequence joins TRBV5-8 and TRBJ2-3; D is perhaps TRBD1 (7 bases). The TCR originated in a middle-aged woman who had been exposed to COVID-19. CDR3 coding DNA: TGTGCCAGCAGGGGGGGACAGAGGGGCACAGATACGCAGTATTTT. Protein sequence: CASRGGQRGTDTQYF.